These T cell receptor beta chains were read from a single sample in a study of blood T cells in healthy people across ages. From the 5' RACE reads, TCRdb called clonotypes with MiXCR, one entry per CDR3 protein. The profile shows around 2 million distinct CDR3 sequences, around 42% of them singletons. Sequenced material: blood. These receptors came from a human donor in good health. CDR3s include the opening cysteine and the closing phenylalanine or tryptophan. D genes are given only for firm matches. Clone size, where shown, is once, few, many, or a class for clones that have expanded.

v_call	j_call	d_call	clone_size	cdr3_aa	cdr3_nt
TRBV29-1	TRBJ2-2	.	.	CSVSPTRLTGELFF	TGCAGCGTTAGTCCGACTAGATTGACCGGGGAGCTGTTTTTT
TRBV2	TRBJ2-1	.	few	CASSLQVPSYNEQFF	TGTGCCAGCAGCCTCCAGGTTCCCTCCTACAATGAGCAGTTCTTC
TRBV29-1	TRBJ2-7	.	.	CSVQAGSYEQYF	TGCAGCGTTCAAGCGGGCTCCTACGAGCAGTACTTC
TRBV3-1	TRBJ2-1	.	.	CVSSRPFVGADYNEQFF	TGTGTCAGCAGCCGGCCGTTCGTGGGGGCCGACTACAATGAGCAGTTCTTC
TRBV5-1	TRBJ2-4	.	few	CASSLTWAAKNIQYF	TGCGCCAGCAGCTTGACCTGGGCAGCCAAAAACATTCAGTACTTC
TRBV6-5	TRBJ1-2	TRBD1	few	CASSSDRVELGYGYTF	TGTGCCAGCAGTTCCGACAGGGTCGAGTTAGGGTATGGCTACACCTTC
TRBV7-6	TRBJ2-3	.	.	CASQGIFPDTQYF	TGTGCCAGTCAGGGGATCTTTCCAGATACGCAGTATTTT
TRBV7-3	TRBJ2-3	.	few	CASSLSGAGDTQYF	TGTGCCAGCAGCTTATCGGGGGCTGGAGATACGCAGTATTTT
TRBV4-3	TRBJ2-7	.	few	CASSLQTLSYEQYF	TGCGCCAGCAGCCTACAGACACTTTCCTACGAGCAGTACTTC
TRBV5-5	TRBJ1-2	TRBD1	few	CASSPSQGAILYGYTF	TGTGCCAGCAGCCCTAGCCAGGGGGCGATATTATATGGCTACACCTTC
TRBV5-5	TRBJ1-2	TRBD1	few	CASSWTGGWYGYTF	TGTGCCAGCAGCTGGACAGGGGGCTGGTATGGCTACACCTTC
TRBV28	TRBJ1-5	TRBD1	.	CAVGDRSYSNQPQHF	TGTGCCGTGGGGGACAGGTCTTATAGCAATCAGCCCCAGCATTTT
TRBV7-9	TRBJ2-3	TRBD1	few	CASSTGQLNWNTDTRYF	TGTGCCAGCAGCACGGGACAGCTAAATTGGAACACAGATACGCGGTATTTT
TRBV7-9	TRBJ2-7	.	.	CASSSLRTVYEQYF	TGTGCCAGCAGCTCCCTCCGGACAGTTTACGAGCAGTACTTC
TRBV4-1	TRBJ2-1	.	few	CASSLWSDGYNEQFF	TGCGCCAGCAGCCTGTGGTCGGACGGCTACAATGAGCAGTTCTTC
TRBV4-3	TRBJ1-2	.	many	CASSQDMGGRVNGYTF	TGCGCCAGCAGCCAAGATATGGGGGGGCGCGTGAACGGCTACACCTTC
TRBV7-9	TRBJ2-7	.	few	CASSYGTPNYEQYF	TGTGCCAGCAGCTACGGGACACCGAACTACGAGCAGTACTTC
TRBV7-3	TRBJ2-1	.	few	CASSPHPGPTNEQFF	TGTGCCAGCAGCCCCCATCCGGGACCCACCAATGAGCAGTTCTTC
TRBV21-1	TRBJ2-1	.	once	CASSKGSTGEQFF	TGTGCCAGCAGCAAAGGGTCCACCGGAGAGCAGTTCTTC
TRBV30	TRBJ2-7	.	.	CAWSVGSQVYEQYF	TGTGCCTGGAGTGTAGGATCACAGGTCTACGAGCAGTACTTC
TRBV6-5	TRBJ2-2	.	.	CASSYLAGGYTGELFF	TGTGCCAGCAGTTACCTGGCAGGGGGGTACACCGGGGAGCTGTTTTTT
TRBV21-1	TRBJ1-5	.	few	CASSSKRPKPGPYPQPQHF	TGTGCCAGCAGCTCAAAGAGGCCTAAACCGGGACCCTACCCCCAGCCCCAGCATTTT
TRBV7-9	TRBJ2-5	TRBD2	few	CASSERGAQETQYF	TGTGCCAGCAGCGAGCGGGGGGCCCAAGAGACCCAGTACTTC
TRBV12-3/TRBV12-4	TRBJ2-4	TRBD1	.	CASATGIAKNIQCF	TGTGCCAGTGCGACAGGGATAGCCAAAAACATTCAGTGCTTC
TRBV12-3/TRBV12-4	TRBJ2-3	TRBD2	few	CASSFLASGVRTDTQYF	TGTGCCAGCAGTTTCCTGGCTAGCGGGGTTCGAACAGATACGCAGTATTTT
TRBV11-2	TRBJ2-1	.	once	CASSLAGASNNEQFF	TGTGCCAGCAGCTTAGCAGGGGCTTCTAACAATGAGCAGTTCTTC
TRBV6-1	TRBJ1-1	.	.	CASSVSDLAGVAFF	TGTGCCAGCAGTGTTAGTGACCTCGCGGGAGTGGCTTTCTTT
TRBV20-1	TRBJ1-2	.	.	CSARDGTVYGYTF	TGCAGTGCTAGAGATGGGACCGTCTATGGCTACACCTTC
TRBV7-3	TRBJ1-1	.	.	CASSLNLGGNTEAFF	TGTGCCAGCAGCTTAAATCTGGGAGGGAACACTGAAGCTTTCTTT
TRBV25-1	TRBJ2-1	TRBD1	.	CASSVQGLFNNEQFF	TGTGCCAGCAGTGTACAGGGGCTCTTCAACAATGAGCAGTTCTTC
TRBV6-1	TRBJ2-1	.	.	CASSERSWTNEQFF	TGTGCCAGCAGTGAAAGGAGCTGGACCAATGAGCAGTTCTTC
TRBV7-2	TRBJ2-5	TRBD1	.	CASSRGQTPVETQYF	TGTGCCAGCAGCCGGGGACAGACCCCTGTGGAGACCCAGTACTTC
TRBV20-1	TRBJ1-4	.	once	CSAAPGILRELFF	TGCAGTGCCGCACCTGGGATATTGAGGGAACTGTTTTTT
TRBV19	TRBJ2-3	.	.	CASSQSLGDTQYF	TGTGCCAGTAGCCAAAGTCTAGGAGATACGCAGTATTTT
TRBV6-1	TRBJ2-3	TRBD1	.	CASSEMTGITDTQYF	TGTGCCAGCAGTGAGATGACAGGGATCACAGATACGCAGTATTTT
TRBV28	TRBJ1-4	.	once	CASSLLGGVFEKLFF	TGTGCCAGCAGCCTCCTCGGGGGGGTGTTTGAAAAACTGTTTTTT
TRBV29-1	TRBJ2-5	.	.	CGSGGGAETQYF	TGCGGCTCAGGGGGAGGAGCGGAGACCCAGTACTTC
TRBV10-3	TRBJ1-1	.	.	CAISSGQPNTEAFF	TGTGCCATCAGCTCGGGACAACCTAACACTGAAGCTTTCTTT
TRBV29-1	TRBJ2-5	.	.	CSVDADYQETQYF	TGCAGCGTTGACGCGGACTACCAAGAGACCCAGTACTTC
TRBV5-1	TRBJ2-1	TRBD2	.	CASSFLAGKYNEQFF	TGCGCCAGCAGCTTTTTAGCGGGGAAGTACAATGAGCAGTTCTTC
TRBV24-1	TRBJ2-5	.	.	CATGSSYQETQYF	TGTGCCACCGGGTCTAGTTACCAAGAGACCCAGTACTTC
TRBV20-1	TRBJ2-3	.	.	CSASLGPGYTDTQYF	TGCAGTGCTAGTTTAGGTCCCGGGTACACAGATACGCAGTATTTT
TRBV4-2	TRBJ2-1	.	few	CASSPTRGNEQFF	TGTGCCAGCAGCCCGACCCGTGGGAATGAGCAGTTCTTC